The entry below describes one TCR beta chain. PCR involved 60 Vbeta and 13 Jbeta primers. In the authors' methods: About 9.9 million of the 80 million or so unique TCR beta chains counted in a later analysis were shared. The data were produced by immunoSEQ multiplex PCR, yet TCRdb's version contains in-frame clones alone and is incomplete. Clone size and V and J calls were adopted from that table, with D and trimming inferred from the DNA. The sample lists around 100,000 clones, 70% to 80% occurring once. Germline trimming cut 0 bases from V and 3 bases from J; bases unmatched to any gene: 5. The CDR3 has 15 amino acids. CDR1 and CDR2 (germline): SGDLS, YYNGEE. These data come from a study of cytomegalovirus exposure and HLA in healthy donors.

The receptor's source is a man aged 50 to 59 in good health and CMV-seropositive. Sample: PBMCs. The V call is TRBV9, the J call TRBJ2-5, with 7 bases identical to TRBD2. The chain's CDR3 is CASSVAGGLKETQYF. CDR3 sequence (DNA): TGTGCCAGCAGCGTAGCGGGAGGACTAAAAGAGACCCAGTACTTC.